This T cell receptor (beta chain) comes out of a study of blood T cell repertoires in COVID-19. Study summary: The United States, Italy and Spain provided the acute and convalescent COVID-19 samples. From T cells, B-cell-depleted T cells, or PBMCs came the material, which was cDNA or gDNA.

CDR3 length: 14 amino acids. Germline lookup yields CDR1 DFQATT and CDR2 SNEGSKA (reference sequence). V was clipped by 3 bases and J by 1 base, with 12 bases between them. Per the authors' pipeline: Quantification of nucleated cells was approximated via reference gene primer amplification. Clones were sequenced by immunoSEQ multiplex PCR, and TCRdb holds only the in-frame ones, with some missing. V, J and clone size derive from that table, while D and trimming were established from the DNA sequence. The top ten clones hold roughly 3.6% of a sample with some 340,000 clones, 85% of them seen once. The specimen was peripheral blood. The clonotype originates from a woman aged 18-29 years with acute or convalescent COVID-19. The V gene is TRBV20-1, the J gene TRBJ1-1; D is uncertain. The CDR3 coding sequence is TGCAGTGCTAGTAATCCCGGGAGGAACACTGAAGCTTTCTTT. This sequence encodes CSASNPGRNTEAFF.